These 14 T cell receptor beta chains were sequenced from one sample in a study of T cell changes during pregnancy in multiple sclerosis. Assay: immunoSEQ multiplex PCR; the TCRdb copy retains only in-frame clones and omits some. The sample yields tens of thousands of clones, approximately 86% seen once. The source was CD4+ T cells from peripheral blood mononuclear cells, collected in the third trimester of pregnancy. Receptor source: a female donor with multiple sclerosis, enrolled in a pregnancy study.

This chain joins TRBV10-2 and TRBJ1-1, with 7 bases fitting TRBD1. The CDR3 sequence is 14 residues long. With 3 bases clipped from V and 5 bases from J, the junction kept 6 bases outside the gene matches. Germline V gene lookup returns CDR1 WSHSY and CDR2 SAAADI. CDR3 sequence: CASSERQGGTEAFF. The CDR3 DNA reads TGCGCCAGCAGTGAACGGCAGGGGGGAACTGAAGCTTTCTTT.

This rearrangement joins TRBV18 to TRBJ1-2; tentatively, D is TRBD1 (6 bases). Germline V gives CDR1 KGHSH, CDR2 LQKENI. V gave up 5 bases and J gave up 6 bases, with 16 bases separating them. This CDR3 contains 14 residues. CDR3 residues: CASSYRDLGHGYTF. The CDR3 nucleotides read TGTGCCAGCTCATACAGGGACCTTGGCCATGGCTACACCTTC. The variable domain in full, completed from reference TRBV18 and TRBJ1-2, reads NAGVMQNPRHLVRRRGQEARLRCSPMKGHSHVYWYRQLPEEGLKFMVYLQKENIIDESGMPKERFSAEFPKEGPSILRIQQVVRGDSAAYFCASSYRDLGHGYTFGSGTRLTVV.

This clone appeared a single time. The genes are TRBV4-3 and TRBJ1-4, with a weak D call TRBD1 (6 bases). CDR1 and CDR2 (germline): LGHNA, YSLEER. V lost 5 bases and J lost 5, with 9 bases in between. The CDR3 totals 13 residues. The CDR3 DNA reads as TGCGCCAGCAGCGGACAGATAAATGAAAAACTGTTTTTT. The encoded protein is CASSGQINEKLFF.

The rearrangement uses TRBV5-1 and TRBJ2-3; TRBD2 is a possible D gene (6 bases). Germline V gene lookup returns CDR1 SGHRS and CDR2 YFSETQ. The CDR3 is made up of 16 amino acids. The V end was cut by 5 bases, the J end by 0 bases, with 16 bases between. For the CDR3, the DNA is TGCGCCAGCAGTCGAGGTGGCGGGGCTAGCACAGATACGCAGTATTTT. Its translation is CASSRGGGASTDTQYF.

This clone is a singleton in its sample. The V and J genes are TRBV5-6 and TRBJ1-1; perhaps TRBD1 as D (6 bases). Germline loops: CDR1 SGHDT, CDR2 YYEEEE. CDR3 length: 12 residues. Trimming removed 6 bases at V and 11 bases at J, with 17 bases between. CDR3 bases: TGTGCCAGCAAAGGATCCACAGGGATGGCTTTCTTT. Residues: CASKGSTGMAFF.

The chain employs TRBV5-8 and TRBJ2-1; 7 bases fit TRBD1. J was trimmed by 3 bases and V by 4 bases; bases with no gene match: 7. CDR1 and CDR2 from the germline V gene are SGHTS and YDEGEE. The CDR3 has 15 amino acids. The CDR3 DNA follows: TGTGCCAGCAGCGTACAGGGGAGAATCTACAATGAGCAGTTCTTC. Translation gives CASSVQGRIYNEQFF.

The chain carries TRBV7-2 and TRBJ2-3, with TRBD2 matching 14 bases. Germline CDR1 and CDR2: SGHTA and FQGNSA. The CDR3 contains 16 residues. V lost 5 bases to trimming and J lost 5 bases; unmatched junction nucleotides: 6. The CDR3 nucleotides are TGTGCCAGCAGCCCGACTAGCGGGGGGGCCGGAGATACGCAGTATTTT. Amino acid sequence: CASSPTSGGAGDTQYF.

The chain recombines TRBV5-1 with TRBJ2-5; the match to TRBD1 covers 11 bases. The trim removed 0 bases at V and 4 bases at J, leaving 2 bases unmatched. CDR1 SGHRS and CDR2 YFSETQ come from the germline V gene. This CDR3 contains 15 residues. The CDR3: CASSLGDRGAETQYF. As DNA, the CDR3 is TGCGCCAGCAGCTTGGGGGACAGGGGGGCAGAGACCCAGTACTTC. Looking up the rest from reference TRBV5-1 and TRBJ2-5 gives the full variable domain: KAGVTQTPRYLIKTRGQQVTLSCSPISGHRSVSWYQQTPGQGLQFLFEYFSETQRNKGNFPGRFSGRQFSNSRSEMNVSTLELGDSALYLCASSLGDRGAETQYFGPGTRLLVL.

This chain connects TRBV6-6 to TRBJ2-2; a weak D match, TRBD1 (5 bases). This CDR3 has 13 residues. V lost 6 bases, J lost 7 bases, and 12 bases lay in between. Germline V CDR1 and CDR2: MNHNY, SVGAGI (reference sequence). CDR3 nucleotide sequence: TGTGCCAGCAGGCAGGGAAAGGGCGGGGAGCTGTTTTTT. Translation gives CASRQGKGGELFF.

The genes are TRBV7-2 and TRBJ1-3; D might be TRBD1 (6 bases). The CDR3 spans 15 residues. Germline V CDR1 and CDR2: SGHTA, FQGNSA. The V end was cut by 1 base, the J end by 7 bases, with 14 bases between. The CDR3, as DNA: TGTGCCAGCAGCTTAGTATCAGGGGTGTTCAACACCATATATTTT. This gives the protein CASSLVSGVFNTIYF.

V gene TRBV6-5 combines with J gene TRBJ2-7; D may be TRBD2 (5 bases). Trimming left V 4 bases short and J 6 bases short, with 13 bases between. This CDR3 contains 13 residues. CDR1 MNHEY and CDR2 SVGAGI come from the germline V gene. This CDR3 is CASSFGVLGEQYF. CDR3 DNA sequence: TGTGCCAGCAGTTTCGGGGTTTTGGGCGAGCAGTACTTC.

The V and J genes are TRBV25-1 and TRBJ1-3, with unresolved D. This CDR3 is 15 amino acids long. With 4 bases removed from V and 0 bases from J, the gap between germline ends came to 10 bases. Germline CDR1 reads MGHDK; CDR2 reads SYGVNS. The CDR3: CASSGPGSSGNTIYF. The CDR3 DNA reads as TGTGCCAGCAGTGGTCCGGGGAGCTCTGGAAACACCATATATTTT.

The chain recombines TRBV5-8 with TRBJ2-7; D may be TRBD2 (6 bases). The CDR3 sequence is 15 residues long. CDR1 is SGHTS, CDR2 YDEGEE, per germline. V was trimmed by 4 bases and J by 5 bases, leaving 19 bases between them. As DNA, the CDR3 is TGTGCCAGCAGCAACCGTTACGGGGGTGGTGACGAGCAGTACTTC. Its translation: CASSNRYGGGDEQYF.

The gene calls are TRBV10-2 and TRBJ1-2, with 8 nucleotides matching TRBD1. Germline CDR1 WSHSY, CDR2 SAAADI. The CDR3 is 15 amino acids. J gave up 8 bases and V 8 bases, and 16 bases lay outside the gene matches. The chain's CDR3 is CASSKGPTGGRGYTF. CDR3 bases: TGCGCCAGCTCAAAAGGGCCCACAGGGGGTCGGGGCTACACCTTC.